These T cell receptor beta chains were read from a single sample in a study of blood T cell repertoires in COVID-19. Clones were read by immunoSEQ multiplex PCR, and TCRdb kept only the in-frame ones, dropping some. The sample lists 17,000 or so clones; 88% were seen once. Sequenced input: peripheral blood. Source of these receptors: a human donor in a cohort sampled during active COVID-19. Both conserved end residues are part of each CDR3. D genes are given only for firm matches. Rows give clone size only sometimes, using once, few, many, or a class for an expanded clone.

clone size	D gene	J gene	V gene	CDR3 protein	CDR3 DNA
.	.	TRBJ2-7	TRBV7-2	CASSLVSWERRNEQYF	TGTGCCAGCAGCCTAGTGAGTTGGGAGAGGAGGAACGAGCAGTACTTC
.	.	TRBJ1-3	TRBV28	CASSFRSGAGNTIYF	TGTGCCAGCAGTTTTAGGTCCGGGGCTGGAAACACCATATATTTT
.	.	TRBJ2-2	TRBV4-2	CASSQGGGGGTGELFF	TGTGCCAGCAGCCAAGGGGGTGGCGGAGGGACCGGGGAGCTGTTTTTT
.	.	TRBJ1-2	TRBV9	CASSDPSRGLPDGYTF	TGTGCCAGCAGCGACCCATCACGGGGACTGCCAGATGGCTACACCTTC
.	.	TRBJ2-1	TRBV18	CASSPEAKGYNEQFF	TGTGCCAGCTCACCTGAAGCGAAAGGCTACAATGAGCAGTTCTTC
.	TRBD2	TRBJ2-3	TRBV4-2	CASSQGTSGRTDTQYF	TGTGCCAGCAGCCAGGGGACTAGCGGTCGCACAGATACGCAGTATTTT
few	TRBD1	TRBJ1-1	TRBV11-2	CASSPGLRGSDTEAFF	TGTGCCAGCAGCCCAGGCCTCAGGGGGTCGGACACTGAAGCTTTCTTT
once	.	TRBJ1-6	TRBV3-1/TRBV3-2	CASSPGLSYNSPLHF	TGTGCCAGCAGCCCGGGACTCTCCTATAATTCACCCCTCCACTTT
.	.	TRBJ1-4	TRBV6-5	CASSYGQTLNEKLFF	TGTGCCAGCAGTTACGGACAGACCCTTAATGAAAAACTGTTTTTT
.	.	TRBJ2-6	TRBV5-1	CASSLESGANVLTF	TGCGCCAGCAGCTTGGAGAGTGGGGCCAACGTCCTGACTTTC
.	TRBD1	TRBJ2-7	TRBV6-5	CASCRDRDRCEQYF	TGTGCCAGCTGTCGGGACAGGGATCGCTGCGAGCAGTACTTC
.	TRBD1	TRBJ2-3	TRBV11-2	CASSPQGTGPVSYTQYF	TGTGCCAGCAGCCCACAGGGGACCGGCCCCGTTTCCTATACGCAGTATTTT
.	TRBD1	TRBJ1-2	TRBV6-5	CASSYSIRQGHYGYTF	TGTGCCAGCAGTTACTCGATACGACAGGGCCACTATGGCTACACCTTC
.	TRBD1	TRBJ1-1	TRBV7-2	CASSGTGRIEAFF	TGTGCCAGCAGCGGGACAGGGAGGATTGAAGCTTTCTTT
.	TRBD2	TRBJ2-7	TRBV30	CAWSPGGSGSYEQYF	TGTGCCTGGAGTCCGGGGGGTAGCGGCTCCTACGAGCAGTACTTC
.	.	TRBJ1-5	TRBV27	CASSPSTSQPQHF	TGTGCCAGCAGTCCATCAACAAGTCAGCCCCAGCATTTT
.	TRBD1	TRBJ2-1	TRBV24-1	CATSDVQGASYNEQFF	TGTGCCACCAGTGATGTCCAGGGGGCTTCCTACAATGAGCAGTTCTTC
.	TRBD1	TRBJ2-1	TRBV3-1/TRBV3-2	CASTGVSYNEQFF	TGTGCCAGTACAGGGGTTTCCTACAATGAGCAGTTCTTC
.	.	TRBJ1-2	TRBV28	CASSPFGNINYGYTF	TGTGCCAGCAGTCCATTTGGCAACATTAACTATGGCTACACCTTC
.	.	TRBJ2-2	TRBV5-6	CASTSTRFNTGELFF	TGTGCCAGCACATCAACTCGATTCAACACCGGGGAGCTGTTTTTT
.	.	TRBJ2-7	TRBV5-1	CASSQVAGPTYEQYF	TGCGCCAGCAGCCAGGTTGCAGGGCCTACCTACGAGCAGTACTTC
.	.	TRBJ2-5	TRBV20-1	CSASLVTVQETQYF	TGCAGTGCTAGTTTGGTCACGGTCCAAGAGACCCAGTACTTC
.	.	TRBJ2-7	TRBV6-5	CASSPDISYEQYF	TGTGCCAGCAGTCCCGACATTTCCTACGAGCAGTACTTC
.	TRBD2	TRBJ2-7	TRBV5-1	CASSLTPTSGRADEQYF	TGCGCCAGCAGCTTGACACCGACTAGCGGGAGGGCCGACGAGCAGTACTTC
.	.	TRBJ2-1	TRBV5-1	CASSLVADNEQFF	TGCGCCAGCAGCTTGGTAGCCGACAATGAGCAGTTCTTC
.	TRBD1	TRBJ1-1	TRBV28	CASSRQTGGAAEAFF	TGTGCCAGCAGTCGCCAGACAGGGGGCGCGGCTGAAGCTTTCTTT
.	.	TRBJ2-7	TRBV11-2	CASSLEGGAWHAYEQYF	TGTGCCAGCAGCTTAGAGGGGGGGGCCTGGCATGCTTACGAGCAGTACTTC
.	.	TRBJ2-1	TRBV20-1	CSASRRLEDEQFF	TGCAGTGCTAGTAGAAGACTTGAGGATGAGCAGTTCTTC
.	.	TRBJ2-1	TRBV9	CASTVGVDGNEQFF	TGTGCCAGCACCGTCGGGGTAGATGGCAATGAGCAGTTCTTC
.	.	TRBJ1-5	TRBV11-2	CASSLDVGGSWGDGQPQHF	TGTGCCAGCAGCTTAGACGTCGGGGGATCCTGGGGGGATGGTCAGCCCCAGCATTTT
.	.	TRBJ1-5	TRBV28	CASSFGAGRYQPQHF	TGTGCCAGCAGTTTCGGGGCAGGGAGGTATCAGCCCCAGCATTTT
.	.	TRBJ2-3	TRBV2	CARGAGQLETDTQYF	TGTGCCCGGGGGGCAGGACAGCTAGAAACAGATACGCAGTATTTT
.	.	TRBJ2-5	TRBV28	CASSSQGTPGETQYF	TGTGCCAGCAGTTCGCAGGGTACCCCCGGAGAGACCCAGTACTTC
.	.	TRBJ1-3	TRBV6-1	CASSENRGGNTIYF	TGTGCCAGCAGTGAAAATCGGGGAGGAAACACCATATATTTT
.	TRBD2	TRBJ2-1	TRBV11-3	CASSPRTSGRARFNEQFF	TGTGCCAGCAGCCCCCGGACTAGCGGGAGGGCCAGGTTCAATGAGCAGTTCTTC
.	.	TRBJ1-2	TRBV5-1	CASSLEQTVGYTF	TGCGCCAGCAGCTTGGAACAGACCGTTGGCTACACCTTC
.	.	TRBJ1-1	TRBV5-4	CASSPAGEMNTEAFF	TGTGCCAGCAGCCCGGCGGGGGAAATGAACACTGAAGCTTTCTTT
.	TRBD2	TRBJ2-3	TRBV6-5	CASSASGSRTDTQYF	TGTGCCAGCAGCGCTAGCGGGAGTCGAACAGATACGCAGTATTTT
.	.	TRBJ2-1	TRBV5-4	CASSLAGGNNEQFF	TGTGCCAGCAGCTTGGCCGGAGGAAACAATGAGCAGTTCTTC
.	.	TRBJ2-1	TRBV6-2/TRBV6-3	CASSYLPRGGLDEQFF	TGTGCCAGCAGTTACCTCCCGAGGGGGGGGTTAGATGAGCAGTTCTTC
.	TRBD1	TRBJ2-7	TRBV12-3/TRBV12-4	CASRSTGGLKQYF	TGTGCCAGCAGATCGACAGGGGGGCTTAAGCAGTACTTC
.	.	TRBJ2-4	TRBV6-2/TRBV6-3	CASSSPTGSLAKNIQYF	TGTGCCAGCAGTTCCCCTACAGGGAGCCTAGCCAAAAACATTCAGTACTTC
few	.	TRBJ1-5	TRBV28	CASREGASNQPQHF	TGTGCCAGCAGGGAGGGAGCTAGCAATCAGCCCCAGCATTTT
.	TRBD1	TRBJ2-7	TRBV10-2	CASSEKHRDRGPEQYF	TGCGCCAGCAGTGAGAAACACCGGGACAGGGGGCCCGAGCAGTACTTC
.	TRBD2	TRBJ2-1	TRBV6-4	CASSEWAGVGNEQFF	TGTGCCAGCAGTGAGTGGGCGGGAGTTGGCAATGAGCAGTTCTTC
.	TRBD2	TRBJ2-7	TRBV15	CATSTEKASGPYEQYF	TGTGCCACCAGCACAGAGAAGGCTAGCGGGCCCTACGAGCAGTACTTC
.	.	TRBJ1-3	TRBV5-4	CASSSGQPLSGNTIYF	TGTGCCAGCAGCTCTGGACAGCCTCTCTCTGGAAACACCATATATTTT
.	TRBD2	TRBJ2-1	TRBV29-1	CSVQPRGGEQFF	TGCAGCGTTCAGCCGCGGGGGGGTGAGCAGTTCTTC
.	.	TRBJ1-2	TRBV5-5	CASSFWQDGYTF	TGTGCCAGCAGCTTTTGGCAGGATGGCTACACCTTC
.	.	TRBJ1-5	TRBV11-2	CASSLGGTGVDQPQHF	TGTGCCAGCAGCTTAGGGGGCACAGGCGTCGATCAGCCCCAGCATTTT